These 18 T cell receptor beta chains share one sample of origin, sequenced in a study of T-cell reconstitution after alpha-beta-depleted transplantation in children. Preparation of the TCRbeta library involved a method that used unique molecular identifiers. MiXCR, applied by TCRdb to the PCR reads, yields one record per CDR3 protein. The sample records about 200,000 distinct CDR3 sequences, approximately 15% being singletons. Sequences were derived from PBMCs, mostly from graft donor cells, sampled 360 days after TCRalphabeta/CD19-depleted stem cell transplant. These receptors all stem from a male patient between 2 and 9 years old who had a stem cell transplant for acute lymphoblastic leukemia, so the T cells may come from the graft donor.

CDR3: CASSETGWDSPLHF. Written as DNA, the CDR3 is TGCGCCAGCAGCGAGACAGGGTGGGATTCACCCCTCCACTTT. This chain connects TRBV5-1 to TRBJ1-6, with 7 bases matching TRBD1. J gave up 8 bases and V 4 bases, and 6 bases lay outside the gene matches. Germline values: CDR1 SGHRS, CDR2 YFSETQ. This CDR3 region has 14 residues.

The V and J genes are TRBV7-2 and TRBJ2-5, with 8 bases aligning to TRBD2. This CDR3 has 16 residues. Per the germline V gene, CDR1 is SGHTA and CDR2 is FQGNSA. The ends lost 5 bases at V and 4 bases at J; junction bases unmatched: 12. The CDR3 loop is CASSPLAGGGLETQYF. The CDR3 DNA follows: TGTGCCAGCAGCCCCTTGGCCGGGGGGGGCCTAGAGACCCAGTACTTC.

This CDR3 reads CSVEVYTEAFF. The CDR3 bases are TGCAGCGTTGAAGTGTACACTGAAGCTTTCTTT. V and J are TRBV29-1 and TRBJ1-1; no clear D. The CDR3 is made up of 11 amino acids. Germline CDR1 reads SQVTM; CDR2 reads ANQGSEA. Trimming removed 1 base at V and 3 bases at J, with 3 bases between. Drawing the rest from reference TRBV29-1 and TRBJ1-1, the complete variable domain is SAVISQKPSRDICQRGTSLTIQCQVDSQVTMMFWYRQQPGQSLTLIATANQGSEATYESGFVIDKFPISRPNLTFSTLTVSNMSPEDSSIYLCSVEVYTEAFFGQGTRLTVV.

A note on this clonotype: One end of the junction fails to match germline, which may point to a read error. J is TRBJ1-4 and V is TRBV10-3; D unclear. The CDR3 sequence is 15 residues long. CDR1 ENHRY and CDR2 SYGVKD come from the germline V gene. CDR3 bases: TGTGCCATCAGTGAGTCGCCGGGTCGTGACGGGAACTGTGTTTTT. This sequence encodes CAISESPGRDGNCVF.

This clonotype was found a few times. The chain has TRBV20-1 and TRBJ2-3; 11 positions agree with TRBD1. After removal of 5 bases from V and 8 bases from J, the junction contained 12 bases not matched to a gene. The CDR3 is made up of 15 amino acids. CDR1 and CDR2 from the germline V gene are DFQATT and SNEGSKA (reference sequence). CDR3 protein: CSAEGGQGVLGTQYF. In DNA form, the CDR3 reads TGCAGTGCTGAGGGGGGACAGGGGGTTTTGGGTACGCAGTATTTT.

This clonotype was counted a few times. The chain joins TRBV7-9 to TRBJ2-1, with 11 bases aligning to TRBD1. Germline assignment: CDR1 SEHNR and CDR2 FQNEAQ (reference sequence). After removal of 6 bases from V and 7 bases from J, the junction contained 8 bases not matched to a gene. The CDR3 totals 15 residues. The CDR3 region has the DNA TGTGCCAGCAGGTCCTCGGGACAGGGGGGAAATGAGCAGTTCTTC. Translation gives CASRSSGQGGNEQFF.

This clonotype has just a few counts. The chain links TRBV5-8 to TRBJ1-1; D is perhaps TRBD1 (5 bases). CDR3 size: 16 residues. CDR1 and CDR2 (germline): SGHTS, YDEGEE. Trimming shortened V by 3 bases and J by 1 base, and 16 bases separated the two germline ends. The CDR3 loop is CASSSNAGHPNTEAFF. In DNA form, the CDR3 reads TGTGCCAGCAGCTCAAATGCGGGGCATCCGAACACTGAAGCTTTCTTT.

This chain joins TRBV20-1 and TRBJ1-1; D might be TRBD1 (6 bases). The V gene's germline CDR1 is DFQATT and CDR2 SNEGSKA (reference sequence). Trimming stripped 3 bases from V and 5 bases from J, with 10 bases between. This CDR3 comprises 12 residues. This CDR3 reads CSARRGGTEAFF. CDR3 in DNA: TGCAGTGCTAGGAGGGGGGGGACTGAAGCTTTCTTT.

In its sample, this clonotype was seen a few times. The chain joins TRBV10-3 to TRBJ1-1, with D perhaps matching TRBD1 (6 bases). Germline CDR1 and CDR2: ENHRY and SYGVKD. This CDR3 comprises 14 residues. Trimming pared 2 bases from V and 12 bases from J, leaving 19 bases between. CDR3 in DNA: TGTGCCATCAGTGAGGTGTCTGGGGCAGGGGTAACTTTCTTT. This translates into CAISEVSGAGVTFF.

This clonotype was picked up a small number of times. The chain carries TRBV3-1 and TRBJ1-2; tentatively, D is TRBD1 (5 bases). This CDR3 comprises 14 residues. CDR1 and CDR2 (germline): LGHDT, YNNKEL (reference sequence). V was cut by 1 base and J by 4 bases, with 10 bases left in between. This chain's CDR3 is CASSQGRAGYGYTF. For the CDR3, the DNA is TGTGCCAGCAGCCAAGGCAGGGCGGGCTATGGCTACACCTTC.

The chain links TRBV20-1 to TRBJ1-1, with D unresolved. The CDR3 runs to 14 residues. Germline loops: CDR1 DFQATT, CDR2 SNEGSKA (reference sequence). Trimming removed 5 bases at V and 5 bases at J, with 18 bases between. CDR3 residues: CSARYMVLGTEAFF. CDR3 nucleotides: TGCAGTGCTCGGTACATGGTCTTGGGAACTGAAGCTTTCTTT.

The V call is TRBV27, the J call TRBJ1-1; D is unresolved. V lost 6 bases to trimming and J lost 5 bases, with 16 bases between them. CDR3 length: 14 residues. Germline assignment: CDR1 MNHEY and CDR2 SMNVEV (reference sequence). The CDR3: CASSRTSLGTEAFF. The CDR3 DNA sequence: TGTGCCAGCAGCCGCACCTCTTTGGGGACTGAAGCTTTCTTT.

This clonotype was counted ten times or more. The chain carries TRBV19 and TRBJ1-4; no reliable D call. This CDR3 is 11 amino acids long. Deletions cut 4 bases from V and 7 bases from J, with 4 bases between. CDR1 and CDR2 (germline): LNHDA, SQIVND (reference sequence). The CDR3 protein is CASSTAEKLFF. The CDR3 region has the DNA TGTGCCAGTAGTACGGCTGAAAAACTGTTTTTT.

The CDR3 protein is CASSLGLMGSPSTDTQYF. In DNA, the CDR3 is TGTGCCAGCAGCTTAGGATTAATGGGGAGTCCTAGCACAGATACGCAGTATTTT. V and J are TRBV11-2 and TRBJ2-3, with D maybe TRBD2 (5 bases). V dropped 1 base and J dropped 0 bases, with 17 bases sitting between them. The CDR3 extends over 18 amino acids. Germline CDR1 is SGHAT and CDR2 is FQNNGV.

This clonotype showed up just a few times. CDR3 sequence reads: CASSSPDRGLPDTQYF. For the CDR3, the DNA is TGTGCCAGCAGCAGCCCGGACAGGGGACTTCCCGATACGCAGTATTTT. This sequence joins TRBV14 and TRBJ2-3; 9 positions match TRBD1. The CDR3 covers 16 residues. V was clipped by 5 bases and J by 6 bases; unmatched bases: 12. Germline lookup yields CDR1 SGHDN and CDR2 FVKESK.

This clonotype was seen only a few times. The V gene is TRBV28, the J gene TRBJ1-2; D is possibly TRBD1 (5 bases). This CDR3 region has 13 residues. V lost 6 bases to trimming and J lost 5 bases, with 13 bases between them. Germline CDR1 reads MDHEN; CDR2 reads SYDVKM. CDR3: CASRGWGNYGYTF. The CDR3 DNA sequence: TGTGCCAGCAGAGGGTGGGGGAATTATGGCTACACCTTC.

This clonotype was seen a handful of times. V gene TRBV5-1 combines with J gene TRBJ1-1, with D maybe TRBD1 (6 bases). CDR1 is SGHRS and CDR2 is YFSETQ in the germline V gene. The CDR3 runs to 13 residues. V was shortened by 3 bases and J by 3 bases, with 9 bases between the two germline ends. The CDR3 spells CASSYRVDTEAFF. Written as DNA, the CDR3 is TGCGCCAGCAGCTACAGGGTAGACACTGAAGCTTTCTTT.

Only a few counts were recorded for this clonotype. V gene TRBV5-4 combines with J gene TRBJ2-7; D is possibly TRBD1 (6 bases). V was trimmed by 1 base and J by 2 bases, leaving 10 bases between them. The CDR3 runs 14 residues. Germline V gene lookup returns CDR1 SGHNT and CDR2 YYREEE (reference sequence). Here the CDR3 DNA reads TGTGCCAGCAGCTTGCCCGGGACAACCTACGAGCAGTACTTC. As protein: CASSLPGTTYEQYF.